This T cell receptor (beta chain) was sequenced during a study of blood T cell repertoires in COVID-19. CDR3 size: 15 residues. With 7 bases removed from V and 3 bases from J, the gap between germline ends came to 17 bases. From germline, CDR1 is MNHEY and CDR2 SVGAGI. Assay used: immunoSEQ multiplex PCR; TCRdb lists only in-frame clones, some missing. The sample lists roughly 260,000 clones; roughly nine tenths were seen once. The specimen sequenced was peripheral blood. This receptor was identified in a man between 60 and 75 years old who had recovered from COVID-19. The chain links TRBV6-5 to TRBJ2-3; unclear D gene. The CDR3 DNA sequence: TGTGCCAGCACCCCCCCCCGAGGCCGTACAGATACGCAGTATTTT. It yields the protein CASTPPRGRTDTQYF.